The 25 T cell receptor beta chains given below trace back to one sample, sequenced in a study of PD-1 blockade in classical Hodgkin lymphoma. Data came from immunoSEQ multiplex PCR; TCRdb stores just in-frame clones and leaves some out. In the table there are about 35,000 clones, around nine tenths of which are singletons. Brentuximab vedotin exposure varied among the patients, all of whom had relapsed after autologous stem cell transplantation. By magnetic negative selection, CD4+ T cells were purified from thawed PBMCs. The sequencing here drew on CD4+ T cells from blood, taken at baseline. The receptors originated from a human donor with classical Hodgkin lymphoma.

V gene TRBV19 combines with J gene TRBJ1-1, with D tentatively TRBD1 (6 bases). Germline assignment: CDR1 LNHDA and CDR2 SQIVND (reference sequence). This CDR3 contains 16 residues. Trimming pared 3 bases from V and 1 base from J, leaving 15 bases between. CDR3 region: CASSILTGLRNTEAFF. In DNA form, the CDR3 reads TGTGCCAGTAGTATCCTCACAGGGTTAAGGAACACTGAAGCTTTCTTT.

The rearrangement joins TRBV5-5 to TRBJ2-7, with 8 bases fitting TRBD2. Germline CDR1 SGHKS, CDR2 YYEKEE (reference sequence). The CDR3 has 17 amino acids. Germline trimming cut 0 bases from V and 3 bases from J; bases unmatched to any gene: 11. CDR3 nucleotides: TGTGCCAGCAGCTTGGTGGCTAGCGGGTGGGGTTACTACGAGCAGTACTTC. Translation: CASSLVASGWGYYEQYF.

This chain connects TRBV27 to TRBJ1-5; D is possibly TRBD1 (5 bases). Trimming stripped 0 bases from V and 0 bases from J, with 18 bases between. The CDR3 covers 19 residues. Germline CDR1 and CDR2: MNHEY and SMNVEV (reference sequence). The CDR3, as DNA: TGTGCCAGCAGTTTATCGTGGCCGGGGCCGGGGAGTAGCAATCAGCCCCAGCATTTT. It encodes CASSLSWPGPGSSNQPQHF.

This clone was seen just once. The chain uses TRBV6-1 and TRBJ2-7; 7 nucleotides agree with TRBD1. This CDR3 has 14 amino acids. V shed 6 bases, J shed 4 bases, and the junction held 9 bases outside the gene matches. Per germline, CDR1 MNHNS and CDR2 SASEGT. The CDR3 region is CASRTGVNSYEQYF. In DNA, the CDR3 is TGTGCCAGCAGAACAGGGGTTAACAGTTACGAGCAGTACTTC.

For the CDR3, the DNA is TGTGCCATCAGTGATCTCGGTGCTAACTATGGCTACACCTTC. It yields the protein CAISDLGANYGYTF. The J gene is TRBJ1-2, the V gene TRBV10-3; no clear D gene. Germline V gene sequence: CDR1 ENHRY, CDR2 SYGVKD. Trimming cost V 3 bases and J 0 bases, with 8 bases left between them. The CDR3 is 14 residues long.

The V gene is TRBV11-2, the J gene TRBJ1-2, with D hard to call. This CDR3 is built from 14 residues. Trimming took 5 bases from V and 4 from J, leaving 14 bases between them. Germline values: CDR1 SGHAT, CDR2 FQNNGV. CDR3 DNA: TGTGCCAGCAGCCCCGATGCAGGCTCCTATGGCTACACCTTC. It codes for CASSPDAGSYGYTF. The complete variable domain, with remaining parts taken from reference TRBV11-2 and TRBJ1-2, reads EAGVAQSPRYKIIEKRQSVAFWCNPISGHATLYWYQQILGQGPKLLIQFQNNGVVDDSQLPKDRFSAERLKGVDSTLKIQPAKLEDSAVYLCASSPDAGSYGYTFGSGTRLTVV.

The CDR3 protein is CAWSSWGRATNEKLFF. The DNA for the CDR3 is TGTGCCTGGAGCTCCTGGGGAAGGGCAACTAATGAAAAACTGTTTTTT. The rearrangement uses TRBV30 and TRBJ1-4, with unresolved D. Trimming took off 3 bases at V and 0 bases at J, with 14 bases between the two ends. The CDR3 loop spans 16 amino acids. Germline V CDR1 and CDR2: GTSNPN, SVGIG (reference sequence).

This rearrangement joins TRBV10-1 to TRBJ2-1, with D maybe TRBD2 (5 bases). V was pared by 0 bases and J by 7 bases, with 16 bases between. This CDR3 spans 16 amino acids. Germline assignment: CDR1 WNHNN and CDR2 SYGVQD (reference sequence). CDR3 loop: CASSESFGPRGNEQFF. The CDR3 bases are TGCGCCAGCAGTGAGTCGTTCGGGCCAAGAGGGAATGAGCAGTTCTTC.

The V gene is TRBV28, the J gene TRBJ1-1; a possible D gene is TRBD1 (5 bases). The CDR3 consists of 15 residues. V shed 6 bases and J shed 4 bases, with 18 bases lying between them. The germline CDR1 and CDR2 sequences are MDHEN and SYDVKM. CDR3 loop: CASSQGAAGSTEAFF. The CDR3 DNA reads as TGTGCCAGCAGCCAAGGGGCGGCTGGGAGCACTGAAGCTTTCTTT.

The CDR3 coding sequence is TGTGCCAGCAGCCCACTTACCAACTCTGGGGCCAACGTCCTGACTTTC. Translation: CASSPLTNSGANVLTF. The chain combines TRBV9 with TRBJ2-6, with unresolved D. V was clipped by 4 bases and J by 0 bases, with 11 bases between them. Germline CDR1 SGDLS, CDR2 YYNGEE. This CDR3 has 16 residues.

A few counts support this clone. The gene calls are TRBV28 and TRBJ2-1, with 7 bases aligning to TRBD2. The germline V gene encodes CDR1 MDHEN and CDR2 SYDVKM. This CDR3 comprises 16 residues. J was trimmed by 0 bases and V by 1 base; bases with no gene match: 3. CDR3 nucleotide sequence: TGTGCCAGCAGTTTATTGCTAGCGGCCTCCTACAATGAGCAGTTCTTC. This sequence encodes CASSLLLAASYNEQFF.

The CDR3 reads CASSSPPGGRGGETQYF. The CDR3 nucleotides read TGTGCCAGCAGCTCGCCCCCTGGGGGGAGGGGAGGCGAGACCCAGTACTTC. The chain recombines TRBV7-2 with TRBJ2-5, with TRBD2 identical over 7 bases. Germline V gene sequence: CDR1 SGHTA, CDR2 FQGNSA. V trimming: 4 bases; J trimming: 5 bases; junction bases outside the gene matches: 16. The CDR3 contains 17 residues.

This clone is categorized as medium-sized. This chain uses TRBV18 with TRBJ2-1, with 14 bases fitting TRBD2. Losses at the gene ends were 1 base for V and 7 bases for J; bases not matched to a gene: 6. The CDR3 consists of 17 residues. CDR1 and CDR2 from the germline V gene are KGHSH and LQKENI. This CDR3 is CASSPLPGTSGRNEQFF. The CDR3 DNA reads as TGTGCCAGCTCACCACTCCCCGGGACTAGCGGGAGAAATGAGCAGTTCTTC.

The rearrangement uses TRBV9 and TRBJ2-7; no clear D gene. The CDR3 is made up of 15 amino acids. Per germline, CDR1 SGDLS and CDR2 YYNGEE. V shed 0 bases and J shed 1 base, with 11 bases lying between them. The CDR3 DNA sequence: TGTGCCAGCAGCGTAGGCAGGACGGAGTCCTACGAGCAGTACTTC. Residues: CASSVGRTESYEQYF.

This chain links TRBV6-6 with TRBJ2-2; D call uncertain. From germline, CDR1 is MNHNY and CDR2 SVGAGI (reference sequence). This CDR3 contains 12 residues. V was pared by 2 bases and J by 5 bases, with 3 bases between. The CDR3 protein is CASSYVTGELFF. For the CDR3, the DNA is TGTGCCAGCAGTTACGTGACCGGGGAGCTGTTTTTT.

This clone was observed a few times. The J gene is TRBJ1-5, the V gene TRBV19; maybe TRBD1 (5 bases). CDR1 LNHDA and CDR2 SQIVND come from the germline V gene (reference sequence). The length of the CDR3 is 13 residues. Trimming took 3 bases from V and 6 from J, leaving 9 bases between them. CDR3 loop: CASSIQGGQPQHF. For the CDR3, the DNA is TGTGCCAGTAGTATCCAGGGAGGTCAGCCCCAGCATTTT.

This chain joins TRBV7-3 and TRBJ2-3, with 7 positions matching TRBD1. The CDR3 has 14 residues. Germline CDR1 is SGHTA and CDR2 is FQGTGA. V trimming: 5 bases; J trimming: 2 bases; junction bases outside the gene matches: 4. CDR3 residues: CASSTGTVTDTQYF. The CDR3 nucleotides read TGTGCCAGCAGCACCGGGACAGTCACAGATACGCAGTATTTT.

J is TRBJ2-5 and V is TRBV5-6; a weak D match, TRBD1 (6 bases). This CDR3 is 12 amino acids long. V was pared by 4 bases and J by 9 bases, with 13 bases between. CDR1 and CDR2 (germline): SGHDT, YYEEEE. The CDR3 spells CASSPLEGAQYF. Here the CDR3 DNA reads TGTGCCAGCAGCCCCCTAGAGGGGGCCCAGTACTTC.

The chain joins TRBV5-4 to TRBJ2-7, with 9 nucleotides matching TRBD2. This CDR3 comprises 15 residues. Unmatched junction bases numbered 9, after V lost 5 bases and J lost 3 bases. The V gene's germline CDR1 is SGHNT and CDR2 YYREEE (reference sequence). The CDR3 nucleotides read TGTGCCAGCAGAATAGCCGGGACTAGCAACTACGAGCAGTACTTC. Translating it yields CASRIAGTSNYEQYF.

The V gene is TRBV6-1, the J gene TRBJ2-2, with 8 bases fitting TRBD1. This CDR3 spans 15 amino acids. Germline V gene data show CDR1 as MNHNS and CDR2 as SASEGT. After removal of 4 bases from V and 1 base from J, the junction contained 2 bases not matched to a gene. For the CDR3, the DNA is TGTGCCAGCAGTGTGGGGACAGGGAACACCGGGGAGCTGTTTTTT. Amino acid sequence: CASSVGTGNTGELFF.

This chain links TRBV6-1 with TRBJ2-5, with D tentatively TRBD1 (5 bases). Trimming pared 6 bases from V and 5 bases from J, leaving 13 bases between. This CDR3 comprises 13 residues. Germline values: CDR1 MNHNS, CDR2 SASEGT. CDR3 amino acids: CASSLKGWETQYF. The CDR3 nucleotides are TGTGCCAGCAGCCTAAAGGGGTGGGAGACCCAGTACTTC.

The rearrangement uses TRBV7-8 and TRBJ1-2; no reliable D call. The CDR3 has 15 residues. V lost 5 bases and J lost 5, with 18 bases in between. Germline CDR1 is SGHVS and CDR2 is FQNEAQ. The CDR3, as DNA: TGTGCCAGCAGCCCGCGTACCTGGTTGGAGTATGGCTACACCTTC. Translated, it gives CASSPRTWLEYGYTF.

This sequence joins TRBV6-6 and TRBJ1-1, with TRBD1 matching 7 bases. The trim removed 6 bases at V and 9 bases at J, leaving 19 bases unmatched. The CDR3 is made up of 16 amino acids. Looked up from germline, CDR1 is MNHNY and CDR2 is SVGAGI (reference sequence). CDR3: CASSPPRQGLANKAFF. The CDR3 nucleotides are TGTGCCAGCAGCCCCCCCCGACAGGGTCTTGCGAACAAAGCTTTCTTT.

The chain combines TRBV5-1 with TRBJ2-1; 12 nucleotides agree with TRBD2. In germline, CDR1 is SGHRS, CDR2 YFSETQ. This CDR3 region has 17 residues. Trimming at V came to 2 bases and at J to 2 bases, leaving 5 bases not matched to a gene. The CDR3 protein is CASSLLLAGGTYNEQFF. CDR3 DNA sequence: TGCGCCAGCAGCTTATTACTAGCGGGAGGTACCTACAATGAGCAGTTCTTC.

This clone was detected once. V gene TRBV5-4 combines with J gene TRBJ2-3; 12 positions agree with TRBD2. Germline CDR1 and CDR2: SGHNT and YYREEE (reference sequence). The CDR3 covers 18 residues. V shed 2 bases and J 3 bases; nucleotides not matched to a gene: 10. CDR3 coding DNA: TGTGCCAGCAGCTTAGAGTTCCCGGGACTAGCGGGTACAGATACGCAGTATTTT. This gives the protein CASSLEFPGLAGTDTQYF.